This T cell receptor (beta chain) was captured by sequencing in a study of blood T cell repertoires in COVID-19. Study at large: Spain, Italy and the United States supplied samples that represented acute and convalescent COVID-19. PBMCs, B-cell-depleted T cells, or T cells were the source of the cDNA or gDNA that made up the material.

This clone was observed once. The germline gives CDR1 WSHSY, CDR2 SAAADI. After removal of 3 bases from V and 3 bases from J, the junction contained 13 bases not matched to a gene. The CDR3 is 18 amino acids. As originally analysed: Amplification with reference gene primers provided the estimates of nucleated cell counts. The table came from immunoSEQ multiplex PCR; TCRdb's copy has only in-frame clones and leaves some out. V and J calls and clone size are copied from that table; D and trimming were computed from the DNA. The table lists approximately 300,000 clones, just under 85% of them singletons.

The V gene is TRBV10-2, the J gene TRBJ2-3; 9 bases fit TRBD2. Material: peripheral blood. The TCR was taken from a woman between 45 and 60 years old with active or convalescent COVID-19. The chain's CDR3 is CASSEGTSYSLGTDTQYF. The CDR3 DNA reads TGCGCCAGCAGTGAAGGGACTAGCTACTCCTTAGGGACAGATACGCAGTATTTT.